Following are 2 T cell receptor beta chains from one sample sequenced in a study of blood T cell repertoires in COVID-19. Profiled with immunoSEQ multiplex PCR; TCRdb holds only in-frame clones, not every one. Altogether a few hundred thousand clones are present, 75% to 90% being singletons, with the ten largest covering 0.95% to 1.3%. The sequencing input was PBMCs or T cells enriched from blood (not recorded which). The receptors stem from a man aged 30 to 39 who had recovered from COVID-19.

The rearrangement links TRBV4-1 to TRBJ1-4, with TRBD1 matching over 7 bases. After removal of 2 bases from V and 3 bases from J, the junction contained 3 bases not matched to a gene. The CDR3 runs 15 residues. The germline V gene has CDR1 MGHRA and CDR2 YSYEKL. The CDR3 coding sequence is TGCGCCAGCAGCCAAACGACAGGGCCTAATGAAAAACTGTTTTTT. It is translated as CASSQTTGPNEKLFF.

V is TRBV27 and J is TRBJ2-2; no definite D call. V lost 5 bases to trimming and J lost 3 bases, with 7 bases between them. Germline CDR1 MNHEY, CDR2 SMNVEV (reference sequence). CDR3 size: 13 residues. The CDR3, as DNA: TGTGCCAGCAGTCCCCGGTACACCGGGGAGCTGTTTTTT. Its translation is CASSPRYTGELFF.